What follows are 3 T cell receptor beta chains derived from one specimen sequenced in a study of T cell responses to AZD1222 COVID-19 vaccine (dated by TCRdb to 2020 to 2023). The library was produced with the immunoSEQ multiplex PCR assay. TCRdb's version of the immuneACCESS table is confined to in-frame rearrangements and falls short of the full clone set. An unresolved V gene accounts for under half of the shortfall where checked; the remainder is of unknown origin. The sample records fewer than 65,000 clones, around 84% of which are singletons. Together, the top ten hold around 9.6% of the sample. The time point label on this specimen signifies: baseline before first vaccination. The sequenced sample was peripheral blood, obtained on day 0 of AZD1222 vaccination. Receptors originate from an adult in good health.

The chain carries TRBV30 and TRBJ2-4; weak D call: TRBD1 (6 bases). The V gene lost 0 bases and the J gene lost 3 bases, with 6 bases spanning the gap. The CDR3 loop spans 13 amino acids. Germline CDR1 GTSNPN, CDR2 SVGIG (reference sequence). The CDR3 bases are TGTGCCTGGAGTGTACAGGGCAAAAACATTCAGTACTTC. Translation: CAWSVQGKNIQYF. Full variable domain (rest looked up from reference TRBV30 and TRBJ2-4): SQTIHQWPATLVQPVGSPLSLECTVEGTSNPNLYWYRQAAGRGLQLLFYSVGIGQISSEVPQNLSASRPQDRQFILSSKKLLLSDSGFYLCAWSVQGKNIQYFGAGTRLSVL.

This sequence joins TRBV7-2 and TRBJ2-2; D is unclear. This CDR3 contains 14 residues. The germline CDR1 and CDR2 sequences are SGHTA and FQGNSA. Trimming took 1 base from V and 7 from J, leaving 10 bases between them. The CDR3 is CASSLEAIYGELFF. In DNA, the CDR3 is TGTGCCAGCAGCTTAGAGGCCATCTACGGGGAGCTGTTTTTT.

V gene TRBV28 combines with J gene TRBJ1-5; D is perhaps TRBD1 (6 bases). The CDR3 has 15 amino acids. V gave up 6 bases and J gave up 4 bases, with 16 bases separating them. Germline lookup yields CDR1 MDHEN and CDR2 SYDVKM. The CDR3 sequence is CASRGWQGSNQPQHF. In nucleotides, the CDR3 is TGTGCCAGCAGGGGATGGCAGGGGTCTAATCAGCCCCAGCATTTT. Using reference TRBV28 and TRBJ1-5 for the parts outside the CDR3, the full variable domain is DVKVTQSSRYLVKRTGEKVFLECVQDMDHENMFWYRQDPGLGLRLIYFSYDVKMKEKGDIPEGYSVSREKKERFSLILESASTNQTSMYLCASRGWQGSNQPQHFGDGTRLSIL.